This T cell receptor beta chain was profiled in a study of technical replicates of blood from several donors. Data came from immunoSEQ multiplex PCR; TCRdb stores just in-frame clones and leaves some out. The data contain fewer than 10,000 clones, 90% to 95% of them singletons. Material: PBMCs. The clonotype comes from a human donor in good health.

The CDR3 loop is CASSDNGGKNIQYF. DNA of the CDR3: TGTGCCAGCAGCGACAATGGTGGCAAAAACATTCAGTACTTC. The chain uses TRBV2 and TRBJ2-4; no clear D. Trimming shortened V by 6 bases and J by 3 bases, and 12 bases separated the two germline ends. Germline lookup yields CDR1 SNHLY and CDR2 FYNNEI. There are 14 residues in the CDR3.